The 13 T cell receptor beta chains below all came from one sample that was sequenced in a study of blood T cell repertoires in COVID-19 (dated by TCRdb to about 2020). The library came from the immunoSEQ multiplex PCR assay. TCRdb holds this immuneACCESS table with in-frame rearrangements only. Some clones are missing; in checked studies, unresolved V genes explain under half, and the rest has no known cause. Across this sample there are 230,000 or so clones, with about 80% seen only once. Jointly, the top ten make up around 4.4% of the sample. The sample taken for sequencing was peripheral blood. These receptors all come from a man in his fifties or sixties with active or convalescent COVID-19.

The genes are TRBV5-1 and TRBJ2-3; TRBD2 matches at 8 bases. Germline loops: CDR1 SGHRS, CDR2 YFSETQ. This CDR3 has 16 amino acids. The V segment lost 4 bases and the J segment 4 bases; nucleotides outside the gene matches: 11. This chain's CDR3 is CASSHRAGGPSDTQYF. The CDR3 DNA reads TGCGCCAGCAGCCACCGGGCGGGGGGCCCTTCAGATACGCAGTATTTT.

The chain joins TRBV5-1 to TRBJ1-5; 12 bases line up with TRBD1. The CDR3 has 16 residues. Trimming took 4 bases from V and 5 from J; bases not matched to a gene: 7. Germline CDR1 SGHRS, CDR2 YFSETQ. The CDR3 sequence: CASSGSGTGGHQPQHF. As DNA, the CDR3 is TGCGCCAGCAGCGGTTCTGGGACAGGGGGCCATCAGCCCCAGCATTTT.

This chain links TRBV7-2 with TRBJ2-5; possibly TRBD2 for D (5 bases). The CDR3 has 15 residues. Trimming removed 1 base at V and 4 bases at J, with 13 bases between. Germline lookup yields CDR1 SGHTA and CDR2 FQGNSA. CDR3 sequence (DNA): TGTGCCAGCAGCTTAGTGTCCGGGAATGCAGAGACCCAGTACTTC. This translates into CASSLVSGNAETQYF.

The genes are TRBV7-2 and TRBJ1-6, with 7 nucleotides matching TRBD1. This CDR3 is built from 15 residues. Germline V gene data show CDR1 as SGHTA and CDR2 as FQGNSA. Losses at the gene ends were 5 bases for V and 6 bases for J; bases not matched to a gene: 7. The DNA for the CDR3 is TGTGCCAGCAGCGCAACAGGGGTGGGTAATTCACCCCTCCACTTT. Encoded protein: CASSATGVGNSPLHF.

The chain joins TRBV5-4 to TRBJ1-2, with D perhaps TRBD1 (5 bases). In germline, CDR1 is SGHNT, CDR2 YYREEE (reference sequence). This CDR3 is built from 14 residues. Trimming left V 2 bases short and J 1 base short, with 9 bases between. DNA for the CDR3: TGTGCCAGCAGCTTAGGAGGGGATAACTATGGCTACACCTTC. It codes for CASSLGGDNYGYTF.

The J gene is TRBJ2-3, the V gene TRBV11-2, with 11 bases identical to TRBD1. This CDR3 has 15 residues. V lost 5 bases and J lost 4; bases outside the gene matches: 5. CDR1 is SGHAT and CDR2 is FQNNGV in the germline V gene. The CDR3 bases are TGTGCCAGCAGCCGGGACAGGGGGTTGCCAGATACGCAGTATTTT. Translation: CASSRDRGLPDTQYF.

The gene calls are TRBV28 and TRBJ1-2; 7 bases fit TRBD1. CDR3 size: 13 residues. The germline CDR1 and CDR2 sequences are MDHEN and SYDVKM. J gave up 4 bases and V 10 bases, and 9 bases lay outside the gene matches. The CDR3 coding sequence is TGTGCCATCCAATTCACAGGGGTCTATGGCTACACCTTC. Protein: CAIQFTGVYGYTF.

The V gene is TRBV19, the J gene TRBJ2-7; 10 positions agree with TRBD1. With 5 bases clipped from V and 3 bases from J, the junction kept 1 base outside the gene matches. The CDR3 runs to 13 residues. The germline gives CDR1 LNHDA, CDR2 SQIVND (reference sequence). The CDR3 coding sequence is TGTGCCAGTAGTGGACAGGGGGGCTACGAGCAGTACTTC. Translation: CASSGQGGYEQYF.

This clone was recorded only once. The gene calls are TRBV5-1 and TRBJ1-1, with D tentatively TRBD1 (5 bases). Looked up from germline, CDR1 is SGHRS and CDR2 is YFSETQ. CDR3 length: 15 residues. The germline V and J ends were trimmed by 4 bases and 3 bases, with 16 bases remaining between them. The CDR3 DNA reads as TGCGCCAGCAGCCAACAAACAGGTATAGACACTGAAGCTTTCTTT. Amino acids: CASSQQTGIDTEAFF.

This clone was observed a few times. The genes are TRBV7-9 and TRBJ2-7; 9 bases fit TRBD2. Germline CDR1 reads SEHNR; CDR2 reads FQNEAQ (reference sequence). This CDR3 has 15 residues. The J segment lost 3 bases and the V segment lost 5 bases, leaving 8 bases of the junction unmatched. The CDR3 loop reads CASSPRTSEDYEQYF. The DNA for the CDR3 is TGTGCCAGCAGCCCCAGGACTAGCGAGGACTACGAGCAGTACTTC.

This chain connects TRBV7-9 to TRBJ1-1, with D possibly TRBD1 on 5 matching bases. The germline CDR1 and CDR2 sequences are SEHNR and FQNEAQ (reference sequence). V lost 2 bases and J 0 bases, leaving 10 bases between the germline ends. This CDR3 has 15 residues. The CDR3 coding sequence is TGTGCCAGCAGCTTAAAATCAGGGTTGAACACTGAAGCTTTCTTT. Its protein product is CASSLKSGLNTEAFF.

J is TRBJ2-1 and V is TRBV6-5, with D perhaps TRBD2 (6 bases). Germline lookup yields CDR1 MNHEY and CDR2 SVGAGI. This CDR3 is built from 14 residues. Trimming removed 5 bases at V and 6 bases at J, with 14 bases between. The chain's CDR3 is CASSTRDSGNEQFF. CDR3 nucleotides: TGTGCCAGCAGTACCCGGGACTCTGGCAATGAGCAGTTCTTC.

The rearrangement links TRBV11-2 to TRBJ1-2; 7 nucleotides match TRBD1. The CDR3 totals 14 residues. Germline values: CDR1 SGHAT, CDR2 FQNNGV. With V trimmed by 3 bases and J by 8 bases, 9 bases remained unmatched. In DNA, the CDR3 is TGTGCCAGCAGCTTGAGACAGGGCCACGGGGGCTACACCTTC. Translating gives CASSLRQGHGGYTF.